This T cell receptor beta chain comes out of a study of human T cells and chemical hapten exposure. CDR3 length: 15 residues. Germline trimming cut 1 base from V and 4 bases from J; bases unmatched to any gene: 3. CDR1 KGHSH and CDR2 LQKENI come from the germline V gene. Overall study results and limits: Since the donors had alopecia, their immune response may not be the same as that of healthy people.

Attachment of unique molecular identifiers to individual cDNA molecules was performed in the library. As handled by the study authors: Individual samples carried between roughly 23,224 and 690,600 TCRs, with 95,638 as the median. TCRdb processed the RACE reads anew with MiXCR; each CDR3 protein has one entry. TCRdb's processing, not the study's, gives the V and J calls here. The sample yields fewer than 150,000 distinct CDR3 sequences, about 14% seen once. A few counts support this clonotype. Its specificity is unknown. Time point specified: pre-sensitization, week 0. The treatment is: therapeutic diphenylcyclopropenone sensitization with weekly scalp DPC.

The specimen comprised whole blood, sampled in connection with sensitization to the hapten diphenylcyclopropenone (DPC). This sequence was found in a woman aged 18-29 years with alopecia areata. Some clones in this sample may be carry-over from other donors' samples. V gene TRBV18 combines with J gene TRBJ2-5, with 10 bases lining up with TRBD2. CDR3 sequence reads: CASSPQRGGPETQYF. The CDR3 region has the DNA TGTGCCAGCTCACCACAGCGGGGGGGCCCAGAGACCCAGTACTTC.